This is a list of T cell receptor beta chains from one sample in a study of post-analysis software for immune sequencing data. A single record per CDR3 protein comes from TCRdb applying MiXCR to the PCR reads. The sample includes 750,000 to 950,000 distinct CDR3 sequences, approximately 50% of them seen just once. Sequencing was carried out using blood. These receptors originate from a girl aged 5-17 years with multiple sclerosis. CDR3s include the opening cysteine and the closing phenylalanine or tryptophan. D genes are given only for firm matches. The size of a clone is reported for some rows only, either as once, few or many, or as a class for expanded clones.

v_gene	j_gene	abundance	d_gene	CDR3nt	CDR3aa
TRBV5-5	TRBJ1-2	NA	NA	TGTGCCAGCAGCCCGGACAGTCACTATGGCTACACCTTC	CASSPDSHYGYTF
TRBV29-1	TRBJ2-5	few	NA	TGCAGCGTTGGAGTAGAGCGGGTCCAAGAGACCCAGTACTTC	CSVGVERVQETQYF
TRBV29-1	TRBJ2-7	NA	TRBD1	TGCAGCGCTGAGGCAGGGGGCCATGGCGAGCAGTACTTC	CSAEAGGHGEQYF
TRBV7-2	TRBJ1-2	NA	TRBD1	TGTGCCAGCAGCTTAGATTCCCTACAGGGGGCAGGCTACACCTTC	CASSLDSLQGAGYTF
TRBV27	TRBJ1-2	many	TRBD1	TGTGCCAGCGGACAGGGGGTAAGGGACGATGGCTACACCTTC	CASGQGVRDDGYTF
TRBV5-6	TRBJ1-5	NA	NA	TGTGCCAGCAGCTTGACCCAGGGCCGAGGGCTTGGCAATCAGCCCCAGCATTTT	CASSLTQGRGLGNQPQHF
TRBV19	TRBJ2-7	NA	NA	TGTGCCAGTACTCCAAGTTGGTCGAACTACGAGCAGTACTTC	CASTPSWSNYEQYF
TRBV7-9	TRBJ1-4	once	NA	TGTGCCAGCAGCTCGGACAGCTCTAATGAAAAACTGTTTTTT	CASSSDSSNEKLFF
TRBV5-1	TRBJ1-2	NA	NA	TGCGCCAGCAGCTTGAGGGGCGTCGACTATGGCTACACCTTC	CASSLRGVDYGYTF
TRBV9	TRBJ2-6	NA	NA	TGTGCCAGCAGCGTAGAGGGCTTCGGGGCCAACGTCCTGACTTTC	CASSVEGFGANVLTF
TRBV4-1	TRBJ2-2	once	TRBD2	TGCGCCAGCAGCCAAAGGTGGGGGGGAGGTAACACCGGGGAGCTGTTTTTT	CASSQRWGGGNTGELFF
TRBV15	TRBJ2-6	NA	NA	TGTGCCACCACCAAAGGGAGGGCCAACGTCCTGACTTTC	CATTKGRANVLTF
TRBV12-3/TRBV12-4	TRBJ2-7	NA	TRBD2	TGTGCCAGCAGCCCCTCCGGGACTAGCGCCCCACGGCAGTACTTC	CASSPSGTSAPRQYF
TRBV20-1	TRBJ2-1	NA	NA	TGCAGTGCTAGAGATCCCGGTAGCATTTCCTACAATGAGCAGTTCTTC	CSARDPGSISYNEQFF
TRBV15	TRBJ2-7	once	NA	TGTGCCACCAGCAGAGATCGTCGGGGGCGCTACGAGCAGTACTTC	CATSRDRRGRYEQYF
TRBV12-3/TRBV12-4	TRBJ2-3	NA	NA	TGTGCCAGCAGTTTTTCTGCGGGACATAGCACAGATACGCAGTATTTT	CASSFSAGHSTDTQYF
TRBV27	TRBJ1-4	NA	TRBD1	TGTGCCAGCAGTCTTGGGACAGCCAGGATTGAAAAACTGTTTTTT	CASSLGTARIEKLFF
TRBV7-2	TRBJ2-5	NA	NA	TGTGCCAGCAGCTTAGGCGCCCCCGTCCAGTACTTC	CASSLGAPVQYF
TRBV12-3/TRBV12-4	TRBJ1-2	NA	NA	TGTGCCAGCAGTAGAAACTATGGCTACACCTTC	CASSRNYGYTF
TRBV28	TRBJ2-7	NA	NA	TGTGCCAGCAGTTTATCGTCAGCCGTCCGGGGCGAGCAGTACTTC	CASSLSSAVRGEQYF
TRBV10-3	TRBJ2-1	NA	TRBD1	TGTGCCATCAGAGAAGACAGGGCTTACAATGAGCAGTTCTTC	CAIREDRAYNEQFF
TRBV9	TRBJ1-6	NA	NA	TGTGCCAGCAGCGTAGAAGCAGGGAGAAGTGTGTCACCCCTCCACTTT	CASSVEAGRSVSPLHF
TRBV29-1	TRBJ2-7	few	TRBD1	TGCAGCGTTGCGGGACAGCGCCAACCCTACGAGCAGTACTTC	CSVAGQRQPYEQYF
TRBV2	TRBJ1-4	NA	NA	TGTGCCAGCAGTGAAGGGCGGGGAAGCCGGGATGAAAAACTGTTTTTT	CASSEGRGSRDEKLFF
TRBV7-9	TRBJ2-1	NA	TRBD2	TGTGCCAGCACCTCGCATCGGACTAGCGGGAGCGCGGAGCAGTTCTTC	CASTSHRTSGSAEQFF
TRBV5-1	TRBJ2-7	NA	TRBD1	TGCGCCAGCAGCTTGGGGGACAGGGGTTTCGACGAGCAGTACTTC	CASSLGDRGFDEQYF
TRBV9	TRBJ2-5	NA	TRBD2	TGTGCCAGCAGCGTAGAGGGAGGGGTCGGGACCCAGTACTTC	CASSVEGGVGTQYF
TRBV7-2	TRBJ2-1	NA	TRBD2	TGTGCCAGCAGCTTAAGAGCGGGGGGGCTGGATGAGCAGTTCTTC	CASSLRAGGLDEQFF
TRBV3-1	TRBJ1-4	NA	NA	TGTGCCAGCAGCCAAAGGACCTTTAATGAAAAACTGTTTTTT	CASSQRTFNEKLFF
TRBV27	TRBJ2-7	few	NA	TGTGCCAGCAGTTTATCGGACGGACCCTACGAGCAGTACTTC	CASSLSDGPYEQYF
TRBV6-1	TRBJ2-3	NA	TRBD2	TGTGCCAGCCGATTAGATCTAGCGGTAGGCACAGATACGCAGTATTTT	CASRLDLAVGTDTQYF
TRBV13	TRBJ2-1	NA	NA	TGTGCCAGCAGCACGGGCAGTAGCGGACACAATGAGCAGTTCTTC	CASSTGSSGHNEQFF
TRBV11-2	TRBJ1-1	NA	NA	TGTGCCAGCAGCTTAGGATGGAACTCGGGCGATCCGAACACTGAAGCTTTCTTT	CASSLGWNSGDPNTEAFF
TRBV25-1	TRBJ1-6	few	TRBD1	TGTGCCAGCAGCCCCGGACAGGGGGGATGGTCACCCCTCCACTTT	CASSPGQGGWSPLHF
TRBV6-2/TRBV6-3	TRBJ2-7	NA	TRBD2	TGTGCCAGCAGTCAACTAGCGGGACTCCGGAGCGAGCAGTACTTC	CASSQLAGLRSEQYF
TRBV7-3	TRBJ2-4	few	NA	TGTGCCAGCAGCTTAAATTCGGTGGAAAACATTCAGTACTTC	CASSLNSVENIQYF
TRBV7-9	TRBJ1-2	NA	NA	TGTGCCAGCAGCTGCGTAGACAGGCCCCCGTATGGCTACACCTTC	CASSCVDRPPYGYTF
TRBV3-1	TRBJ1-2	NA	NA	TGTGCCAGCAGCCCTATAACACATGGCTACACCTTC	CASSPITHGYTF
TRBV4-2	TRBJ1-1	few	NA	TGTGCCAGCAGCCAAGAGGAGGGACGGAACACTGAAGCTTTCTTT	CASSQEEGRNTEAFF
TRBV5-1	TRBJ2-1	few	TRBD2	TGCGCCAGCAGCTCGGCGGGACTAGCCGCCTACAATGAGCAGTTCTTC	CASSSAGLAAYNEQFF
TRBV20-1	TRBJ2-5	few	NA	TGCAGTGCTAGGGTGCGGGCTACCCAAGAGACCCAGTACTTC	CSARVRATQETQYF
TRBV18	TRBJ2-7	few	NA	TGTGCCAGCTCATACGCCGGGGCCTCCCATCGGACCTACGAGCAGTACTTC	CASSYAGASHRTYEQYF
TRBV5-1	TRBJ2-7	NA	NA	TGCGCCAGCAGCTTGGGATCCCAGGGAACAATCTCCTACGAGCAGTACTTC	CASSLGSQGTISYEQYF
TRBV6-1	TRBJ2-4	NA	NA	TGTGCCAGCAGTGAAAAAGGGAGGCCCAGACAGGGATCTGGCCCAAACATTCAGTACTTC	CASSEKGRPRQGSGPNIQYF
TRBV19	TRBJ2-3	few	TRBD1	TGTGCCAGTAAGGACAGGTTCACAGATACGCAGTATTTT	CASKDRFTDTQYF
TRBV20-1	TRBJ2-7	NA	NA	TGCAGTGCTAGCATAGGGGACAACGAGCAGTACTTC	CSASIGDNEQYF